The source of this T cell receptor (beta chain) is a study of T-cell memory formation after mild COVID-19. Overall study context: The two donors had largely donor-specific TCR clusters.

TCRalpha and TCRbeta libraries used 5'RACE with constant-segment primers and UMIs. TCRdb reprocessed the 5' RACE reads via MiXCR and lists one record per CDR3 protein. This sample has roughly 350,000 distinct CDR3 sequences, with around 28% found just once. The CDR3 is 14 amino acids. With 6 bases removed from V and 1 base from J, the gap between germline ends came to 12 bases. The sequence was obtained from an adult woman who had mild COVID-19 (a few samples of this study predate the infection). Cell type and time point are not known. Sequencing was carried out using PBMCs or a T cell subset sorted from them (not recorded which). The V and J genes are TRBV12-3 or TRBV12-4 and TRBJ1-1; D may be TRBD1 (6 bases). DNA for the CDR3: TGTGCCAGCAGGGGATTGGACAGGAACACTGAAGCTTTCTTT. This codes for CASRGLDRNTEAFF.